This T cell receptor (beta chain) came from a study of OX40 agonist ivuxolimab in advanced cancers. Study details: Subjects had a mean age of about 57 years, with a range of about 20 to 85; almost 85% were male. Antecedent anti-PD-1, anti-PD-L1 or anti-CTLA-4 therapy was permissible, with roughly 36% having received some. Overall study findings and caveats: The 0.1-3.0 mg/kg partial responders had among the lowest clonal expansion. Antigens targeted by the expanded peripheral T cells were not determined.

This CDR3 has 15 amino acids. V lost 0 bases and J 6 bases, leaving 12 bases between the germline ends. From germline, CDR1 is LNHNV and CDR2 YYDKDF (reference sequence). Details on this clone: Antigen: not known.

Profiling relied on immunoSEQ multiplex PCR, and the TCRdb table lists in-frame clones only, not all of them. Of some 64,000 clones listed, roughly 90% were seen once; the top ten hold over 15%. This clonotype was sampled from an adult with an advanced solid tumor such as melanoma, head and neck, liver or kidney cancer. Source: CD4+ or CD8+ T cells sorted from blood, taken in a trial of the OX40 agonist ivuxolimab. The rearrangement links TRBV15 to TRBJ1-5; TRBD1 might be the D (5 bases). Here the CDR3 reads CATSRDQGRGQPQHF. DNA of the CDR3: TGTGCCACCAGCAGAGATCAAGGGAGGGGTCAGCCCCAGCATTTT. Using reference TRBV15 and TRBJ1-5 for the parts outside the CDR3, the full variable domain is DAMVIQNPRYQVTQFGKPVTLSCSQTLNHNVMYWYQQKSSQAPKLLFHYYDKDFNNEADTPDNFQSRRPNTSFCFLDIRSPGLGDTAMYLCATSRDQGRGQPQHFGDGTRLSIL.